This passage covers 25 T cell receptor beta chains from one sample sequenced in a study of T cell responses to AZD1222 COVID-19 vaccine. Assay used: immunoSEQ multiplex PCR; TCRdb lists only in-frame clones, some missing. The sample has tens of thousands of clones, 85% seen once. Specimen: peripheral blood, collected 28 days after the second AZD1222 dose. Receptors were obtained from an adult who received the AZD1222 COVID-19 vaccine.

The chain links TRBV19 to TRBJ1-1; tentatively, D is TRBD1 (5 bases). This CDR3 is 14 amino acids long. Trimming took 4 bases from V and 3 from J, leaving 12 bases between them. Germline V gene sequence: CDR1 LNHDA, CDR2 SQIVND (reference sequence). CDR3 in amino acids: CASSTYSGYTEAFF. CDR3 sequence (DNA): TGTGCCAGTAGTACCTATTCAGGGTACACTGAAGCTTTCTTT.

V and J are TRBV5-1 and TRBJ1-5; 10 nucleotides agree with TRBD1. This CDR3 contains 15 residues. After removal of 0 bases from V and 4 bases from J, the junction contained 1 base not matched to a gene. From germline, CDR1 is SGHRS and CDR2 YFSETQ. DNA for the CDR3: TGCGCCAGCAGCTTGGGGACAGGGGGGAATCAGCCCCAGCATTTT. Translated: CASSLGTGGNQPQHF. The whole variable domain, remainder taken from reference TRBV5-1 and TRBJ1-5, is KAGVTQTPRYLIKTRGQQVTLSCSPISGHRSVSWYQQTPGQGLQFLFEYFSETQRNKGNFPGRFSGRQFSNSRSEMNVSTLELGDSALYLCASSLGTGGNQPQHFGDGTRLSIL.

The chain carries TRBV5-8 and TRBJ1-5; a weak D match, TRBD1 (6 bases). CDR1 is SGHTS, CDR2 YDEGEE, per germline. V was trimmed by 2 bases and J by 8 bases, leaving 11 bases between them. The CDR3 runs 13 residues. This CDR3 is CASSLGGPEPQHF. CDR3 sequence (DNA): TGTGCCAGCAGCTTAGGGGGACCGGAGCCCCAGCATTTT.

J is TRBJ2-5 and V is TRBV11-2; D possibly corresponds to TRBD1 (6 bases). V lost 1 base, J lost 2 bases, and 11 bases lay in between. CDR1 is SGHAT, CDR2 FQNNGV, per germline. The CDR3 loop spans 15 amino acids. The CDR3 nucleotides read TGTGCCAGCAGCTTAGGGGACGGGACACAAGAGACCCAGTACTTC. Encoded protein: CASSLGDGTQETQYF.

V and J are TRBV6-2 or TRBV6-3 and TRBJ1-6; D is unresolved. CDR1 MNHEY and CDR2 SVGEGT come from the germline V gene. Trimming removed 0 bases at V and 9 bases at J, with 9 bases between. The CDR3 covers 14 residues. Written as DNA, the CDR3 is TGTGCCAGCAGTTACTCAGGGCAGCTTTCACCCCTCCACTTT. This translates into CASSYSGQLSPLHF.

V is TRBV18 and J is TRBJ2-7; D is tentatively TRBD1 or TRBD2 (5 bases each). The germline V and J ends were trimmed by 3 bases and 7 bases, with 10 bases remaining between them. CDR1 and CDR2 (germline): KGHSH, LQKENI. The CDR3 totals 12 residues. CDR3 region: CASSPGGGEQYF. CDR3 DNA: TGTGCCAGCTCACCTGGGGGTGGAGAGCAGTACTTC.

This clone has a single count. This chain joins TRBV12-3 or TRBV12-4 and TRBJ2-2, with a possible D match to TRBD1 (6 bases). The CDR3 contains 13 residues. V dropped 5 bases and J dropped 5 bases, with 9 bases sitting between them. CDR3: CASSRTETGELFF. CDR3 in DNA: TGTGCCAGCAGTAGGACAGAGACCGGGGAGCTGTTTTTT.

This chain uses TRBV6-4 with TRBJ2-3; perhaps D is TRBD1 or TRBD2 (6 bases each). V lost 6 bases and J 5 bases, leaving 18 bases between the germline ends. The CDR3 is made up of 15 amino acids. The V gene's germline CDR1 is MRHNA and CDR2 SNTAGT. The CDR3 DNA reads TGTGCCAGCAGGAGATCGGTAGGGGGAGGAGATACGCAGTATTTT. This sequence encodes CASRRSVGGGDTQYF.

The chain carries TRBV11-2 and TRBJ2-4, with no clear D. Germline CDR1 SGHAT, CDR2 FQNNGV. The length of the CDR3 is 14 residues. V lost 4 bases and J lost 9, with 16 bases in between. CDR3 bases: TGTGCCAGCAGCTCCGACCGCCGTTTTGGCATTCAGTACTTC. It is translated as CASSSDRRFGIQYF.

V is TRBV12-5 and J is TRBJ2-7; D is possibly TRBD1 (5 bases). Germline CDR1 is LGHNT and CDR2 is FRNRAP. Trimming pared 3 bases from V and 0 bases from J, leaving 6 bases between. CDR3 length: 13 amino acids. For the CDR3, the DNA is TGTGCTAGTGGTTTAGGGGCCTCCTACGAGCAGTACTTC. Its protein product is CASGLGASYEQYF.

V and J are TRBV29-1 and TRBJ1-1; D gene unclear. Germline values: CDR1 SQVTM, CDR2 ANQGSEA. V lost 3 bases, J lost 0 bases, and 11 bases lay in between. CDR3 size: 14 residues. CDR3 nucleotides: TGCAGCGTTGACGCGGCGGGATTGAACACTGAAGCTTTCTTT. Its translation: CSVDAAGLNTEAFF.

This sequence joins TRBV5-1 and TRBJ2-2; TRBD1 is a possible D gene (6 bases). The germline CDR1 and CDR2 sequences are SGHRS and YFSETQ. The CDR3 is made up of 15 amino acids. Trimming removed 0 bases at V and 4 bases at J, with 10 bases between. CDR3 sequence: CASSLDTGTTGELFF. The CDR3, as DNA: TGCGCCAGCAGCTTGGATACAGGGACCACCGGGGAGCTGTTTTTT.

This sequence joins TRBV11-1 and TRBJ1-1; tentatively, D is TRBD1 (6 bases). Germline CDR1 reads SGHAT; CDR2 reads FQDESV (reference sequence). There are 14 residues in the CDR3. V lost 2 bases and J lost 0, with 7 bases in between. CDR3 region: CASSLRQVNTEAFF. The CDR3, as DNA: TGTGCCAGCAGCTTAAGACAGGTGAACACTGAAGCTTTCTTT.

The CDR3 protein is CAISRGATDTEAFF. For the CDR3, the DNA is TGTGCCATCAGCCGAGGGGCGACGGACACTGAAGCTTTCTTT. The genes are TRBV10-3 and TRBJ1-1; weak D call: TRBD1 (5 bases). The V gene's germline CDR1 is ENHRY and CDR2 SYGVKD. The V end was cut by 6 bases, the J end by 3 bases, with 14 bases between. The CDR3 sequence is 14 residues long.

V is TRBV5-4 and J is TRBJ2-7; D is perhaps TRBD1 or TRBD2 (6 bases each). Germline CDR1 and CDR2: SGHNT and YYREEE (reference sequence). There are 14 residues in the CDR3. The ends were cut back, 4 bases at V and 0 bases at J, with 11 bases in the middle. CDR3 nucleotide sequence: TGTGCCAGCAGCGAGGGGGGATTCTCCTACGAGCAGTACTTC. It codes for CASSEGGFSYEQYF.

The chain has TRBV19 and TRBJ2-1; 10 nucleotides align to TRBD1. J was trimmed by 5 bases and V by 1 base; bases with no gene match: 2. The CDR3 spans 15 residues. Germline values: CDR1 LNHDA, CDR2 SQIVND (reference sequence). The CDR3 DNA reads TGTGCCAGTAGTATAGTAGGGACAGGGGACAATGAGCAGTTCTTC. Protein product: CASSIVGTGDNEQFF.

This CDR3 is CAISDPGQGTYNEQFF. The CDR3 DNA is TGTGCCATCAGTGACCCGGGACAGGGTACCTACAATGAGCAGTTCTTC. The chain has TRBV10-3 and TRBJ2-1; 9 bases are shared with TRBD1. The J segment lost 2 bases and the V segment lost 3 bases, leaving 5 bases of the junction unmatched. The CDR3 runs 16 residues. The germline V gene has CDR1 ENHRY and CDR2 SYGVKD.

The CDR3: CASSFGQGYNEQFF. The CDR3 nucleotides are TGTGCCAGCAGCTTTGGACAGGGGTACAATGAGCAGTTCTTC. The chain is built from TRBV5-8 and TRBJ2-1; TRBD1 agrees at 9 bases. This CDR3 region has 14 residues. V lost 2 bases to trimming and J lost 4 bases; unmatched junction nucleotides: 1. Germline V gene lookup returns CDR1 SGHTS and CDR2 YDEGEE.

This clone has more than one count but fewer than ten. The rearrangement links TRBV27 to TRBJ2-7, with a tentative D call TRBD1 (6 bases). Germline V gene lookup returns CDR1 MNHEY and CDR2 SMNVEV (reference sequence). The CDR3 extends over 14 amino acids. V dropped 4 bases and J dropped 3 bases, with 13 bases sitting between them. DNA for the CDR3: TGTGCCAGCAGTTCCGTACAGGGACGCTACGAGCAGTACTTC. Protein product: CASSSVQGRYEQYF.

V and J are TRBV7-2 and TRBJ1-2; D is unresolved. The germline V and J ends were trimmed by 5 bases and 0 bases, with 10 bases remaining between them. The CDR3 sequence is 14 residues long. Germline lookup yields CDR1 SGHTA and CDR2 FQGNSA. CDR3 region: CASSQDRANYGYTF. The CDR3 nucleotides are TGTGCCAGCAGCCAGGACCGAGCTAACTATGGCTACACCTTC.

The chain combines TRBV15 with TRBJ1-2; the match to TRBD1 covers 7 bases. This CDR3 has 12 residues. Germline V gene lookup returns CDR1 LNHNV and CDR2 YYDKDF (reference sequence). V was clipped by 3 bases and J by 10 bases; unmatched bases: 5. The CDR3 DNA is TGTGCCACCAGCAGGCGACAGGGACACTACACCTTC. This sequence encodes CATSRRQGHYTF. Supplemented by reference TRBV15 and TRBJ1-2, the full variable domain reads DAMVIQNPRYQVTQFGKPVTLSCSQTLNHNVMYWYQQKSSQAPKLLFHYYDKDFNNEADTPDNFQSRRPNTSFCFLDIRSPGLGDTAMYLCATSRRQGHYTFGSGTRLTVV.

This clone was counted between two and nine times. The chain couples TRBV5-1 to TRBJ2-3; D possibly corresponds to TRBD2 (6 bases). This CDR3 has 15 residues. Trimming cost V 2 bases and J 2 bases, with 12 bases left between them. From germline, CDR1 is SGHRS and CDR2 YFSETQ. Here the CDR3 DNA reads TGCGCCAGCAGCTTAGCGGGCCAAGTCACAGATACGCAGTATTTT. Amino acid sequence: CASSLAGQVTDTQYF.

The chain employs TRBV19 and TRBJ1-1; D is perhaps TRBD1 (5 bases). Germline CDR1 reads LNHDA; CDR2 reads SQIVND (reference sequence). The CDR3 is 14 amino acids. V lost 6 bases, J lost 1 base, and 12 bases lay in between. The CDR3 here is CASRERGWNTEAFF. The CDR3 region has the DNA TGTGCCAGTAGGGAACGGGGCTGGAACACTGAAGCTTTCTTT.

This chain links TRBV18 with TRBJ1-5; TRBD1 is a possible D gene (5 bases). The CDR3 consists of 15 residues. Germline CDR1 and CDR2: KGHSH and LQKENI. Trimming left V 5 bases short and J 5 bases short, with 16 bases between. CDR3 amino acids: CASSSTGGRHQPQHF. The CDR3 nucleotides read TGTGCCAGCTCAAGCACCGGGGGTCGGCATCAGCCCCAGCATTTT.

Details on this clone: One junction end disagrees with the germline gene, perhaps due to a read error. V is TRBV11-1 and J is TRBJ2-2; TRBD2 agrees at 11 bases. The CDR3 has 15 amino acids. Germline CDR1 and CDR2: SGHAT and FQDESV (reference sequence). The CDR3: CASSLAGGNTGELFF. The CDR3 DNA is TGTGCCAGCAGCCTAGCGGGGGGTAACACCGGGGAGCTGTTTTTT.